This is a list of T cell receptor beta chains from one sample in a study of blood T cell repertoires in COVID-19. The assay was immunoSEQ multiplex PCR, and TCRdb's table has in-frame clones only and misses some. The table lists 25,000 to 35,000 clones, roughly 87% of them singletons. The sequenced sample was peripheral blood. The receptors shown here come from a man of 80 years or more with acute or convalescent COVID-19. CDR3s include the opening cysteine and the closing phenylalanine or tryptophan. The D gene is left open where the match is weak. Clone sizes are given selectively: once, few, many, or a class where the clone is expanded.

v_call	clone_size	j_call	d_call	cdr3_length	cdr3_nt	cdr3_aa
TRBV7-9	-	TRBJ2-5	TRBD2	17	TGTGCCAGCAGCAGCCTCCGAGCGGGAGGGCCTTCGGAGACCCAGTACTTC	CASSSLRAGGPSETQYF
TRBV12-3/TRBV12-4	-	TRBJ2-7	-	12	TGTGCCAGCAGCTTCCACTTTTACGAGCAGTACTTC	CASSFHFYEQYF
TRBV5-6	-	TRBJ2-2	-	15	TGTGCCAGCAGCTTTCCGGGATCCCACACCGGGGAGCTGTTTTTT	CASSFPGSHTGELFF
TRBV29-1	-	TRBJ1-1	TRBD1	14	TGCAGCGCCGCGGGGACAGGGGGAGGGACTGAAGCTTTCTTT	CSAAGTGGGTEAFF
TRBV5-1	-	TRBJ1-3	-	15	TGCGCCAGCAGCTTGGGGCAGTTCTCTGGAAACACCATATATTTT	CASSLGQFSGNTIYF
TRBV6-5	-	TRBJ2-1	-	15	TGTGCCAGCAGCCCCCGATCGGCTGGGAGGAATGAGCAGTTCTTC	CASSPRSAGRNEQFF
TRBV5-1	once	TRBJ2-1	-	15	TGCGCCAGCAGCCCCCCCGGCCAGGTATTTAATGAGCAGTTCTTC	CASSPPGQVFNEQFF
TRBV7-8	-	TRBJ2-2	TRBD2	15	TGTGCCAGCCGGTGGAGCGGGGTGAACACCGGGGAGCTGTTTTTT	CASRWSGVNTGELFF
TRBV6-5	-	TRBJ2-3	TRBD1	14	TGTGCCAGCAGGGGGACAGGGGTTTGGGATACGCAGTATTTT	CASRGTGVWDTQYF
TRBV11-2	once	TRBJ2-7	TRBD1	15	TGTGCCAGCAGCTTCGACAGGGGGGATTGGAACGAGCAGTACTTC	CASSFDRGDWNEQYF
TRBV2	-	TRBJ2-7	TRBD2	15	TGTGCCAGCAGTGAAGGGCTAGCGGAGCCCTACGAGCAGTACTTC	CASSEGLAEPYEQYF
TRBV12-5	-	TRBJ2-2	-	17	TGTGCTAGTGGTTTAGGAGTGGGGGACACAGACACCGGGGAGCTGTTTTTT	CASGLGVGDTDTGELFF
TRBV7-8	-	TRBJ2-7	TRBD1	15	TGTGCCAGCAGCGCACAGGGGTCCCTTTCCTACGAGCAGTACTTC	CASSAQGSLSYEQYF
TRBV7-9	-	TRBJ2-3	-	13	TGTGCCAGCAGCTTAAAGGCGGCAGATACGCAGTATTTT	CASSLKAADTQYF
TRBV4-1	-	TRBJ2-2	-	17	TGCGCCAGCAGCCAAGGTCCTTTGCGGGGACGCACCGGGGAGCTGTTTTTT	CASSQGPLRGRTGELFF
TRBV3-1/TRBV3-2	-	TRBJ2-5	TRBD2	15	TGTGCCAGCACCGTAGGGACTAGCCCAGGCGAGACCCAGTACTTC	CASTVGTSPGETQYF
TRBV28	-	TRBJ2-3	TRBD2	15	TGTGCCAGCAGTTTAAGGGGGACTAGCGCTTTAACGCAGTATTTT	CASSLRGTSALTQYF
TRBV11-3	-	TRBJ2-1	-	16	TGTGCCAGCAGCCCCGGAGGGGGCCCCCCGGGGAGTGAGCAGTTCTTC	CASSPGGGPPGSEQFF
TRBV6-5	-	TRBJ1-2	-	15	TGTGCCAGCAGTTATAGATCCCACAGGGCCTATGGCTACACCTTC	CASSYRSHRAYGYTF
TRBV5-1	-	TRBJ2-7	-	17	TGCGCCAGCAGCTTGGACCCCCGGGGGCAGGGGGACGACGAGCAGTACTTC	CASSLDPRGQGDDEQYF
TRBV7-9	-	TRBJ2-2	-	12	TGTGCCAGCTGCCCAGGCACCGGGGAGCTGTTTTTT	CASCPGTGELFF
TRBV19	-	TRBJ2-3	-	13	TGTGCCAGTGGAGGGTCCGACCCAGATACGCAGTATTTT	CASGGSDPDTQYF
TRBV7-7	-	TRBJ2-2	-	15	TGTGCTAGCAGCTTAGAACCTGGGGGGACCGGGGAGCTGTTTTTT	CASSLEPGGTGELFF
TRBV7-9	-	TRBJ1-2	TRBD1	15	TGTGCCAGCGCCACCCAAGGGACAGGCTCCTATGGCTACACCTTC	CASATQGTGSYGYTF
TRBV3-1/TRBV3-2	-	TRBJ2-7	TRBD2	15	TGTGCCAGCAGCCGGGGACTAGCGGCCTCCTACGAGCAGTACTTC	CASSRGLAASYEQYF
TRBV5-6	-	TRBJ2-3	TRBD2	14	TGTGCCAGCAGCTCTCAGGGAGGGGCAGATACGCAGTATTTT	CASSSQGGADTQYF
TRBV11-1	-	TRBJ2-3	TRBD1	14	TGTGCCAGCAGCCTTCGACAGGGCCCAGATACGCAGTATTTT	CASSLRQGPDTQYF